This TCR beta chain is from a study of shared clonotypes between healthy human individuals. Study outcomes and limitations: Larger estimated richness was generally recorded for naive subsets relative to memory subsets. Sharing across four donors was highest in naive CD4 (approximately 5%) and lowest in memory CD8 (approximately 0.4%). Against clonotypes common to all four donors, non-shared ones had lower generation probabilities.

Sequenced by immunoSEQ multiplex PCR; TCRdb stores in-frame clones only, minus some. The data contain approximately 530,000 clones, around 95% of them singletons. Germline V gene data show CDR1 as SGHTA and CDR2 as FQGNSA. V was clipped by 5 bases and J by 3 bases; unmatched bases: 10. The CDR3 length is 15 residues. About this clone itself: Antigen specificity is unknown.

The receptor was derived from a woman under 40 in good health. The chain is built from TRBV7-2 and TRBJ2-7; 7 nucleotides match TRBD1. Sequenced input: naive CD4+ T cells sorted from blood. Sample subset: CD45RA+ positively selected. CDR3 amino acids: CASSTTGEFIYEQYF. CDR3 DNA sequence: TGTGCCAGCAGCACCACAGGGGAATTTATCTACGAGCAGTACTTC.